The 10 T cell receptor beta chains in this list originate from one sample, sequenced in a study of immune evolution from preneoplasia to lung adenocarcinoma. The table came from immunoSEQ multiplex PCR; TCRdb's copy has only in-frame clones and leaves some out. The sample lists 6,000 to 10,000 clones; roughly 78% were seen once. Input material: FFPE adjacent normal lung tissue. The origin of the receptors is a person aged 65 to 85 with lung adenocarcinoma.

The J gene is TRBJ1-5, the V gene TRBV27; D is unresolved. Germline loops: CDR1 MNHEY, CDR2 SMNVEV (reference sequence). This CDR3 contains 18 residues. V was cut by 4 bases and J by 0 bases, with 19 bases left in between. CDR3 bases: TGTGCCAGCAGTTCGTATCCCCTCGGAGTCTATAGCAATCAGCCCCAGCATTTT. Translation gives CASSSYPLGVYSNQPQHF.

The count of this clone is one. V gene TRBV9 combines with J gene TRBJ2-7, with D hard to call. CDR1 SGDLS and CDR2 YYNGEE come from the germline V gene. The CDR3 length is 15 residues. Trimming cost V 1 base and J 0 bases, with 11 bases left between them. CDR3 DNA sequence: TGTGCCAGCAGCGTAAGAGGCTCGAGCTCCTACGAGCAGTACTTC. Amino acids: CASSVRGSSSYEQYF.

The chain couples TRBV18 to TRBJ2-1, with 10 bases that match TRBD2. The CDR3 extends over 16 amino acids. After removal of 4 bases from V and 3 bases from J, the junction contained 6 bases not matched to a gene. Germline assignment: CDR1 KGHSH and CDR2 LQKENI. For the CDR3, the DNA is TGTGCCAGCTCACGCGAGGCTAGCGGGAGCTACAATGAGCAGTTCTTC. Its translation is CASSREASGSYNEQFF. Based on the CDR3 plus reference TRBV18 and TRBJ2-1, the full variable domain is NAGVMQNPRHLVRRRGQEARLRCSPMKGHSHVYWYRQLPEEGLKFMVYLQKENIIDESGMPKERFSAEFPKEGPSILRIQQVVRGDSAAYFCASSREASGSYNEQFFGPGTRLTVL.

The chain joins TRBV11-2 to TRBJ2-7; tentatively, D is TRBD2 (5 bases). The ends were cut back, 3 bases at V and 4 bases at J, with 16 bases in the middle. Per the germline V gene, CDR1 is SGHAT and CDR2 is FQNNGV. The CDR3 is 15 residues long. The CDR3 coding sequence is TGTGCCAGCAGCTTTAGTGTGGGAGACGTTTACGAGCAGTACTTC. Residues: CASSFSVGDVYEQYF.

With regard to this clone: Other DNA sequences from this sample encode an identical CDR3 as well. J is TRBJ2-3 and V is TRBV20-1, with D unclear. V gave up 3 bases and J gave up 3 bases, with 4 bases separating them. From germline, CDR1 is DFQATT and CDR2 SNEGSKA (reference sequence). This CDR3 comprises 11 residues. Here the CDR3 reads CSARGTDTQYF. The CDR3 DNA follows: TGCAGTGCTAGGGGGACAGATACGCAGTATTTT.

The CDR3 sequence is CARQASSYNEQFF. The CDR3 DNA is TGTGCCAGACAGGCTAGCTCCTACAATGAGCAGTTCTTC. The chain combines TRBV11-3 with TRBJ2-1, with TRBD1 as a possible D gene (5 bases). The CDR3 runs 13 residues. Germline lookup yields CDR1 SGHNT and CDR2 YENEEA. V lost 9 bases and J lost 0, with 9 bases in between.

This chain links TRBV12-5 with TRBJ2-3; D is uncertain. This CDR3 contains 13 residues. Germline V gene sequence: CDR1 LGHNT, CDR2 FRNRAP. V dropped 8 bases and J dropped 2 bases, with 11 bases sitting between them. The CDR3 DNA is TGTGCTAGTAGTGCCGCGCTCACAGATACGCAGTATTTT. It encodes CASSAALTDTQYF.

This chain uses TRBV27 with TRBJ1-1; 7 bases map to TRBD1. Germline loops: CDR1 MNHEY, CDR2 SMNVEV (reference sequence). V gave up 5 bases and J gave up 5 bases; unmatched junction bases: 5. This CDR3 has 13 residues. The CDR3 here is CASSQQGRTEAFF. The CDR3 DNA sequence: TGTGCCAGCAGTCAACAGGGGCGTACTGAAGCTTTCTTT.

CDR3 loop: CASSFRARDTQYF. The CDR3 DNA reads as TGCGCCAGCAGCTTTCGGGCCCGAGATACGCAGTATTTT. The rearrangement joins TRBV5-1 to TRBJ2-3, with unresolved D. Looked up from germline, CDR1 is SGHRS and CDR2 is YFSETQ. Deletions cut 2 bases from V and 5 bases from J, with 9 bases between. CDR3 length equals 13 residues.

The rearrangement uses TRBV12-5 and TRBJ1-6; no definite D call. The germline gives CDR1 LGHNT, CDR2 FRNRAP. The germline V and J ends were trimmed by 2 bases and 9 bases, with 11 bases remaining between them. There are 14 residues in the CDR3. The CDR3 loop reads CASGLIEPSSPLHF. In DNA, the CDR3 is TGTGCTAGTGGTTTGATCGAACCTAGTTCACCCCTCCACTTT. The variable domain in full, completed from reference TRBV12-5 and TRBJ1-6, reads DARVTQTPRHKVTEMGQEVTMRCQPILGHNTVFWYRQTMMQGLELLAYFRNRAPLDDSGMPKDRFSAEMPDATLATLKIQPSEPRDSAVYFCASGLIEPSSPLHFGNGTRLTVT.